This T cell receptor (beta chain) was recorded in a study of shared clonotypes between healthy human individuals. The study's findings and limits: Naive CD4 clonotypes overlapped across a few donors at around 4.7%. Donors were few, which limited the genetic and exposure-history diversity represented.

The count of this clone is one. Its antigen remains unknown. It was into CD45RA+ naive and CD45RA-negative memory subsets that the CD4+ cells were split. The repertoire was sequenced with immunoSEQ multiplex PCR; TCRdb's copy has only in-frame clones and lacks some. The table has about 2.3 million clones, more than 85% seen once. Deletions cut 5 bases from V and 6 bases from J, with 10 bases between. Germline loops: CDR1 SGHTA, CDR2 FQGNSA. This CDR3 comprises 13 residues. This receptor was identified in a man between 18 and 35 years old in good health. Some clones in this sample may be carry-over from other donors' samples. The sample was naive CD4+ T cells from PBMCs. Subset specified: CD45RA+ positively selected. The rearrangement uses TRBV7-2 and TRBJ2-2; tentatively, D is TRBD1 (6 bases). As DNA, the CDR3 is TGTGCCAGCAGCAAAAGGGGGTCCGGGGAGCTGTTTTTT. This gives the protein CASSKRGSGELFF.